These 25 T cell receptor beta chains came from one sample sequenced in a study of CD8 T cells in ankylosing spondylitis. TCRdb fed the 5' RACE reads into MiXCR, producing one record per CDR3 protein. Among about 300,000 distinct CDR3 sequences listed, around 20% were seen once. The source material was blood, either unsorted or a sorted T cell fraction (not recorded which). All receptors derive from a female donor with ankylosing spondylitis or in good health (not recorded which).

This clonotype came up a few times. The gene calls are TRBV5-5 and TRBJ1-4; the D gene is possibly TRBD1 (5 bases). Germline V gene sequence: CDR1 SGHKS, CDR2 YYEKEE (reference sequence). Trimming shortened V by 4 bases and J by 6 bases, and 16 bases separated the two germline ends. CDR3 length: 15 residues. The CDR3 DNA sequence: TGTGCCAGCAGCCTGGTGGGCCAGGGATATGAAAAACTGTTTTTT. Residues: CASSLVGQGYEKLFF.

The CDR3 bases are TGTGCCAGCAGCACGGAGGGGAATGAAAAACTGTTTTTT. Amino acid sequence: CASSTEGNEKLFF. The chain couples TRBV12-3 or TRBV12-4 to TRBJ1-4; possible D gene TRBD1, 5 bases. The CDR3 is 13 amino acids. Trimming cost V 6 bases and J 5 bases, with 10 bases left between them.

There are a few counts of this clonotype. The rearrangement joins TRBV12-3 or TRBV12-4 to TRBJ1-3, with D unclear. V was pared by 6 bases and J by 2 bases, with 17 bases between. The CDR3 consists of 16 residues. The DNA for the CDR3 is TGTGCCAGCAGGCCGTTTGCGGGGAAGCCTGGAAACACCATATATTTT. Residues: CASRPFAGKPGNTIYF.

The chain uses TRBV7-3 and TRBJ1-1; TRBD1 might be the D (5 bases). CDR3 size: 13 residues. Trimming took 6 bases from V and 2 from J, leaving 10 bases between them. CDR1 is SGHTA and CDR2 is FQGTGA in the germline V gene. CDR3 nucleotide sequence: TGTGCCAGCAGATTACGGGGCAACACTGAAGCTTTCTTT. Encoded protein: CASRLRGNTEAFF.

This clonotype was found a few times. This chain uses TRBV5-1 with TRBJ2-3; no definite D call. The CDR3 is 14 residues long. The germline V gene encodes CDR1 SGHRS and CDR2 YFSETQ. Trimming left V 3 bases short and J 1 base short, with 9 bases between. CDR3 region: CASSSPYGTDTQYF. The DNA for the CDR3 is TGCGCCAGCAGCTCCCCATATGGCACAGATACGCAGTATTTT. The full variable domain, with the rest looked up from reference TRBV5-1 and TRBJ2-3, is KAGVTQTPRYLIKTRGQQVTLSCSPISGHRSVSWYQQTPGQGLQFLFEYFSETQRNKGNFPGRFSGRQFSNSRSEMNVSTLELGDSALYLCASSSPYGTDTQYFGPGTRLTVL.

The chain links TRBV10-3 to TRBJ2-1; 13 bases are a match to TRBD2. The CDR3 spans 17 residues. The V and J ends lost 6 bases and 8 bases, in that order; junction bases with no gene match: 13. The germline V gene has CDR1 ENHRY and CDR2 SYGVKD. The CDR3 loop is CAISSRTSGSVDDEQFF. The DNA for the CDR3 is TGTGCCATCAGCTCCCGGACTAGCGGGAGCGTCGACGATGAGCAGTTCTTC.

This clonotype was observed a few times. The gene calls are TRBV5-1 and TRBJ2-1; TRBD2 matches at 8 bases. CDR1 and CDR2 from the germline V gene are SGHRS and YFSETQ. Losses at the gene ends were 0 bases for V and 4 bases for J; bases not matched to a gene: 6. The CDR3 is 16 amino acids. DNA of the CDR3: TGCGCCAGCAGCTTGGAGACTAGCGACCGATACAATGAGCAGTTCTTC. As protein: CASSLETSDRYNEQFF.

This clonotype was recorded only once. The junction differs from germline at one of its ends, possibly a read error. CDR3 protein: CSVGGLMNTEVFF. The CDR3 DNA reads TGCAGCGTTGGGGGACTGATGAACACTGAAGTTTTCTTT. V is TRBV29-1 and J is TRBJ1-1, with D possibly being TRBD1 (5 bases). Looked up from germline, CDR1 is SQVTM and CDR2 is ANQGSEA. This CDR3 spans 13 amino acids.

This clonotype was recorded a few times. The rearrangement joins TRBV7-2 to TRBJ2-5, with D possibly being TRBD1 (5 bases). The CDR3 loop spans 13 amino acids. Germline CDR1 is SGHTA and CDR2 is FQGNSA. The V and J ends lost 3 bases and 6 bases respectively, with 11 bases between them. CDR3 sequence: CASSLGQVQTQYF. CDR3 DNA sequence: TGTGCCAGCAGCTTGGGGCAAGTTCAGACCCAGTACTTC.

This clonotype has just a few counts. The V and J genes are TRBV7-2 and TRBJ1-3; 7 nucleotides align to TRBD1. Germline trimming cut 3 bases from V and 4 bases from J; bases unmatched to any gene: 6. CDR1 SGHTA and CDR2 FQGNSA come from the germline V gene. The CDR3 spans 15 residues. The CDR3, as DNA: TGTGCCAGCAGCTTCATGACAGGGCTAGGAAACACCATATATTTT. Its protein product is CASSFMTGLGNTIYF.

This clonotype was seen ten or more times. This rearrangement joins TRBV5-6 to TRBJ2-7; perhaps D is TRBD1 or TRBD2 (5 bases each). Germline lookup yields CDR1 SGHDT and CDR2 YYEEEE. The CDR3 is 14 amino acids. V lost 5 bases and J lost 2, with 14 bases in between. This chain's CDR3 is CASRSGPQPYEQYF. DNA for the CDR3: TGTGCCAGCAGATCGGGACCGCAACCCTACGAGCAGTACTTC.

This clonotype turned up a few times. In DNA, the CDR3 is TGCAGCGTTGGGAGCAGGGACAATGAGCAGTTCTTC. Amino acids: CSVGSRDNEQFF. The rearrangement links TRBV29-1 to TRBJ2-1, with D perhaps TRBD1 (5 bases). V gave up 4 bases and J gave up 5 bases, with 9 bases separating them. This CDR3 has 12 residues. Germline V gene data show CDR1 as SQVTM and CDR2 as ANQGSEA.

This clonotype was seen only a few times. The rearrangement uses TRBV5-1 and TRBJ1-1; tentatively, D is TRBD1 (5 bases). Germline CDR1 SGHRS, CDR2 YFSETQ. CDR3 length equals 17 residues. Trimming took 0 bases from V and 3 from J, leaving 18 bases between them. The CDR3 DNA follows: TGCGCCAGCAGCTTGGTAATCTCTGGGACCGGGGACACTGAAGCTTTCTTT. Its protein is CASSLVISGTGDTEAFF.

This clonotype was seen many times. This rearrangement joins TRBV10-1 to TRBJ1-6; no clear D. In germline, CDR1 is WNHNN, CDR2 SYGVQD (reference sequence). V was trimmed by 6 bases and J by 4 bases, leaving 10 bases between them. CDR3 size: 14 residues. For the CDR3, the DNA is TGCGCCAGCAGCCCAGGATTTTATAATTCACCCCTCCACTTT. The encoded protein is CASSPGFYNSPLHF.

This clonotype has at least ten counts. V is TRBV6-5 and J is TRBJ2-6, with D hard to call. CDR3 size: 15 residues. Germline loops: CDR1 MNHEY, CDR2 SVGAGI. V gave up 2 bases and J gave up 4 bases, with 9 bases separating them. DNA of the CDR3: TGTGCCAGCAGTTACCGGCGGACGGGGGCCAACGTCCTGACTTTC. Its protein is CASSYRRTGANVLTF.

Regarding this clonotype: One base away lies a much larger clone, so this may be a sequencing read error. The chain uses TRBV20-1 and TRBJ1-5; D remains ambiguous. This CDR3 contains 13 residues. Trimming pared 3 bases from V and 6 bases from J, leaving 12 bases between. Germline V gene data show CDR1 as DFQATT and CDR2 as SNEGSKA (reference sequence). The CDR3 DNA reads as TGCAGTGCTAGGCCTTTTAGTACTCAGCCCCAGCATTTT. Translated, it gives CSARPFSTQPQHF.

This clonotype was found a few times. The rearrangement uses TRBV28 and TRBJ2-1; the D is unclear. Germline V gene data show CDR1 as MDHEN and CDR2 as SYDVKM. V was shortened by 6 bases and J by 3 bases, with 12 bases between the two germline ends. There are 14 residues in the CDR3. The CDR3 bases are TGTGCCAGCAGGTTGTCCGGCTTCTACAATGAGCAGTTCTTC. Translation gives CASRLSGFYNEQFF.

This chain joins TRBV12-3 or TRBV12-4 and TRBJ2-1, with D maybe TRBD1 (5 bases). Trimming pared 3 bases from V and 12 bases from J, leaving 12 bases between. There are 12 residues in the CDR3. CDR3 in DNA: TGTGCCAGCAGTTTGCTAAGGCAGGGGCAGTTCTTC. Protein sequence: CASSLLRQGQFF.

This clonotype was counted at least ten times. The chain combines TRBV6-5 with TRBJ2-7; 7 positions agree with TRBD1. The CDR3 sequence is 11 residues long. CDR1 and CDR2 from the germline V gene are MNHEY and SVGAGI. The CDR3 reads CASSYSKAGGV. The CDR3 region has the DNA TGTGCCAGCAGTTACTCGAAGGCAGGGGGCGTC.

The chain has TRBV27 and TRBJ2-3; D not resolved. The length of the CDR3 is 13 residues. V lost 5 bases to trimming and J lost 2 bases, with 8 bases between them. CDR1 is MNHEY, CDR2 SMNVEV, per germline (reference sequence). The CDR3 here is CASSQRITDTQYF. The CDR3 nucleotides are TGTGCCAGCAGTCAACGGATCACAGATACGCAGTATTTT.

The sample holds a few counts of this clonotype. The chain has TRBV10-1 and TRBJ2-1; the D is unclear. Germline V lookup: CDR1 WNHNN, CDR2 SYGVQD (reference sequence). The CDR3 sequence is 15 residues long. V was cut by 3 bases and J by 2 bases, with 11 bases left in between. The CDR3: CASSERLPPYNEQFF. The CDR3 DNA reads TGCGCCAGCAGTGAAAGACTCCCCCCCTACAATGAGCAGTTCTTC.

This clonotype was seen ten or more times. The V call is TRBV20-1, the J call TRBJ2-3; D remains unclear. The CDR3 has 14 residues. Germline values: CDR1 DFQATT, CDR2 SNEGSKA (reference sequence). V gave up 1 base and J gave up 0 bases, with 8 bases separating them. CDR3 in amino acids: CSARVLASTDTQYF. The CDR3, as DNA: TGCAGTGCTAGAGTGTTAGCTAGCACAGATACGCAGTATTTT.

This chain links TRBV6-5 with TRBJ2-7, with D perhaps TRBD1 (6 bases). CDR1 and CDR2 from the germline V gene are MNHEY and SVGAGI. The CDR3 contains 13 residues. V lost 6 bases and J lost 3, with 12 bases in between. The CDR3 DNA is TGTGCCAGCAGCCGAACAGGGCACTACGAGCAGTACTTC. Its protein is CASSRTGHYEQYF.

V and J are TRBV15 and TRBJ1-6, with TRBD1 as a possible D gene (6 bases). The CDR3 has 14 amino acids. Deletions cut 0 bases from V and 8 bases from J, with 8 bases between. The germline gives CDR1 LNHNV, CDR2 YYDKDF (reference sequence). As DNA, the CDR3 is TGTGCCACCAGCAGAGAGAGGGGGGATTCACCCCTCCACTTT. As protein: CATSRERGDSPLHF.

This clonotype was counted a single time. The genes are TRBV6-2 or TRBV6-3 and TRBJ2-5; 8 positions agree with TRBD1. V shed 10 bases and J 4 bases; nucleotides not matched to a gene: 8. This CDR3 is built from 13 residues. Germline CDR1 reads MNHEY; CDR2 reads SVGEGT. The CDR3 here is CATKGQALETQYF. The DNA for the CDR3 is TGTGCCACCAAGGGACAGGCCCTAGAGACCCAGTACTTC.